This TCR beta chain stems from a study of metastatic and nonmetastatic thyroid tumors. Study summary: The comparison covered peripheral blood and tumor or nodule tissue in malignant and benign thyroid patients.

Study-level points and caveats: According to reports, the diversity of TCR beta was significantly higher in malignant thyroid tumors than in benign nodules, and this held in both blood and tumor samples.

In the original analysis: The study's classifier, a distant-metastasis tool for papillary thyroid cancer, was built using CDR3 differences across clinicopathological groups. MiXCR was used by TCRdb to re-call the PCR reads. TCRdb's processing, not the authors', yielded these V and J calls. The table lists over 25,000 clones, roughly 18% of them singletons. This clone was counted many times. Its antigen remains unknown. Patients were all untreated before their thyroid surgery. The specimen sequenced was blood. The clonotype comes from a female donor with papillary thyroid cancer or a benign thyroid nodule (not recorded which). Some clones in this sample may be carry-over from other donors' samples.

CDR3 nucleotides: TGTGCCAGCAGTTTATCATCCTTGGGACAGATCTATGGCTACACCTTC. Its protein product is CASSLSSLGQIYGYTF. This chain uses TRBV27 with TRBJ1-2, with 7 positions matching TRBD1. Germline assignment: CDR1 MNHEY and CDR2 SMNVEV (reference sequence). The length of the CDR3 is 16 residues. Trimming removed 0 bases from V and 4 bases from J; junction bases left unmatched: 8.